Each of the 11 T cell receptor beta chains below was sequenced from the same sample in a study of T cells in localized non-small cell lung cancer. The data were produced by immunoSEQ multiplex PCR, yet TCRdb's version contains in-frame clones alone and is incomplete. The repertoire holds over 8,500 clones, 82% seen once, with 20% in the top ten. Sequenced material: peripheral blood mononuclear cells, taken before any cancer treatment. The receptors stem from a female donor of 60 years or more with stage II lung adenocarcinoma.

DNA for the CDR3: TGTGCCTGGGGGCCCGATTCAACTAATGAAAAACTGTTTTTT. As protein: CAWGPDSTNEKLFF. The chain couples TRBV30 to TRBJ1-4; D ambiguous. This CDR3 contains 14 residues. Trimming removed 5 bases from V and 0 bases from J, with 10 bases in between. Germline CDR1 reads GTSNPN; CDR2 reads SVGIG (reference sequence).

The V call is TRBV7-9, the J call TRBJ2-1; 8 positions agree with TRBD2. This CDR3 region has 16 residues. Germline V gene data show CDR1 as SEHNR and CDR2 as FQNEAQ (reference sequence). Trimming cost V 5 bases and J 4 bases; bases outside gene matches: 10. CDR3 loop: CASSPLSAGVYNEQFF. CDR3 DNA sequence: TGTGCCAGCAGCCCCCTCTCAGCGGGGGTTTACAATGAGCAGTTCTTC.

This clone occurred once. The V call is TRBV27, the J call TRBJ1-5, with D possibly matching TRBD1 (5 bases). Trimming removed 6 bases from V and 5 bases from J, with 20 bases in between. Germline V gene sequence: CDR1 MNHEY, CDR2 SMNVEV (reference sequence). CDR3 length: 16 amino acids. The CDR3, as DNA: TGTGCCAGCAGGCTTTACTGGGAACAGGCTCATCAGCCCCAGCATTTT. Protein sequence: CASRLYWEQAHQPQHF.

A note on this clone: Within the sample, other DNA sequences also encode this same CDR3. The genes are TRBV5-1 and TRBJ2-5, with TRBD2 matching 7 bases. The CDR3 spans 15 residues. Germline values: CDR1 SGHRS, CDR2 YFSETQ. Losses at the gene ends were 5 bases for V and 3 bases for J; bases not matched to a gene: 10. The CDR3 DNA follows: TGCGCCAGCAGTTTAGGACTAGACATAAAAGAGACCCAGTACTTC. Its translation is CASSLGLDIKETQYF.

V is TRBV4-1 and J is TRBJ2-2; no clear D gene. The CDR3 has 18 residues. V was pared by 0 bases and J by 4 bases, with 18 bases between. The germline V gene encodes CDR1 MGHRA and CDR2 YSYEKL. This CDR3 is CASSQDRETRCFTGELFF. CDR3 coding DNA: TGCGCCAGCAGCCAAGATCGAGAGACAAGGTGCTTCACCGGGGAGCTGTTTTTT.

This sequence joins TRBV28 and TRBJ1-1; D gene ambiguous. Germline V lookup: CDR1 MDHEN, CDR2 SYDVKM. V was trimmed by 8 bases and J by 1 base, leaving 11 bases between them. The CDR3 totals 13 residues. CDR3 region: CASLPGSNTEAFF. CDR3 in DNA: TGTGCCAGCCTTCCGGGTTCGAACACTGAAGCTTTCTTT.

J is TRBJ1-2 and V is TRBV2, with D possibly matching TRBD1 (6 bases). V lost 7 bases to trimming and J lost 8 bases, with 14 bases between them. Germline values: CDR1 SNHLY, CDR2 FYNNEI. The CDR3 totals 12 residues. CDR3: CASTLDRKGYTF. CDR3 bases: TGTGCCAGCACCCTGGACAGAAAAGGCTACACCTTC.

The chain employs TRBV27 and TRBJ1-2; D is uncertain. Per the germline V gene, CDR1 is MNHEY and CDR2 is SMNVEV (reference sequence). Trimming removed 3 bases from V and 5 bases from J, with 13 bases in between. The CDR3 is 14 residues long. The CDR3 loop reads CASSFRSPSYGYTF. The CDR3, as DNA: TGTGCCAGCAGTTTTAGGTCACCCTCGTATGGCTACACCTTC.

This clone turned up a few times. V gene TRBV28 combines with J gene TRBJ1-2, with D hard to call. CDR3 length: 12 residues. V was shortened by 4 bases and J by 3 bases, with 6 bases between the two germline ends. From germline, CDR1 is MDHEN and CDR2 SYDVKM. The CDR3 DNA reads TGTGCCAGCAGTTCCGGGGACTATGGCTACACCTTC. It codes for CASSSGDYGYTF.

The chain employs TRBV11-2 and TRBJ2-7; 7 bases are a match to TRBD1. The CDR3 length is 13 residues. Germline V CDR1 and CDR2: SGHAT, FQNNGV. Trimming cost V 5 bases and J 4 bases; bases outside gene matches: 5. In DNA, the CDR3 is TGTGCCAGCAGCGTCGGACAGGCATACGAGCAGTACTTC. Translated: CASSVGQAYEQYF.

This chain links TRBV5-1 with TRBJ1-1; D not certain. The length of the CDR3 is 14 residues. Between the trimmed V and J ends, which lost 1 base and 4 bases, there was a span of 11 bases. Looked up from germline, CDR1 is SGHRS and CDR2 is YFSETQ. Here the CDR3 DNA reads TGCGCCAGCAGCTTGTGGAGGGAAGGCACTGAAGCTTTCTTT. Residues: CASSLWREGTEAFF.